This TCR beta chain appears in the sequencing data of a study of T-cell reconstitution after alpha-beta-depleted transplantation in children. Study findings and constraints: Elevated TCRbeta diversity at day 60 was traced, in some patients, to surviving recipient T cells and thymic progenitors. Approximately two months post-transplant, alpha-beta T cells reportedly originated from several hundred expanded graft clones. It was newly produced T cells that mostly accounted for T-cell counts and diversity one year after transplant.

Preparing the TCRbeta library involved the use of unique molecular identifiers. MiXCR, run by TCRdb on the PCR reads, gives a single entry per CDR3 protein. The sample contains under 400,000 distinct CDR3 sequences, 23% of which appear only once. The V gene's germline CDR1 is MNHEY and CDR2 SVGAGI. There are 15 residues in the CDR3. Trimming left V 3 bases short and J 1 base short, with 10 bases between. This clonotype was detected a few times. Its antigen is unknown. Source: PBMCs, mostly from graft donor cells, taken 180 days after TCRalphabeta/CD19-depleted stem cell transplant. The chain links TRBV6-5 to TRBJ2-1, with a weak D call TRBD2 (6 bases). The TCR was taken from a male patient between 5 and 17 years old who had a stem cell transplant for acute lymphoblastic leukemia, so the T cells may come from the graft donor. The CDR3 sequence is CASSYRERSYNEQFF. The CDR3 nucleotides are TGTGCCAGCAGTTATCGGGAGAGGTCCTACAATGAGCAGTTCTTC.